The subject of this entry is one TCR beta chain. Its specificity is not known. The CDR3 consists of 13 residues. V lost 3 bases to trimming and J lost 4 bases; unmatched junction nucleotides: 6. The germline V gene has CDR1 DFQATT and CDR2 SNEGSKA (reference sequence). This entry is derived from a study of CD8 T cells in ankylosing spondylitis. Quantitative 5'-RACE with molecular barcodes produced the TCR beta libraries. In TCRdb, the 5' RACE reads were re-called with MiXCR into one record per CDR3 protein. The sample records 100,000 or so distinct CDR3 sequences, approximately 25% being singletons. Study-level findings and limits: It appeared that ankylosing spondylitis blood was characterized by a TCR beta motif of roughly 8 highly homologous variants. Disease-linked clones were reportedly significantly enriched in matched ankylosing spondylitis synovial fluid.

The specimen was synovial fluid, either unsorted or a sorted T cell fraction (not recorded which). The receptor was derived from a male donor with ankylosing spondylitis. The chain links TRBV20-1 to TRBJ2-7, with 7 bases matching TRBD2. The CDR3 DNA is TGCAGTGCTAGGCGGCTAGCGGCGTACGAGCAGTACTTC. Its translation: CSARRLAAYEQYF.